This is a list of T cell receptor beta chains from one sample in a study of T cell responses to AZD1222 COVID-19 vaccine. TCRdb keeps only in-frame clones here, not all; method: immunoSEQ multiplex PCR. The data hold 120,000 or so clones, with roughly 84% observed a single time. The specimen was peripheral blood, collected on day 0 of AZD1222 vaccination. The source is an adult in good health. Both conserved end residues are part of each CDR3. A D gene is named only where the DNA matches it firmly. Clone size, where shown, is once, few, many, or a class for clones that have expanded.

>.|TRBJ2-3|TRBV7-9|.
CASSPSLGDTQYF
TGTGCCAGCAGCCCAAGTTTAGGAGATACGCAGTATTTT
>.|TRBJ2-7|TRBV5-8|.
CASSLGYEQYF
TGTGCCAGCAGCTTGGGCTACGAGCAGTACTTC
>TRBD1|TRBJ2-5|TRBV3-1/TRBV3-2|.
CASSPQGLQETQYF
TGTGCCAGCAGCCCACAGGGGTTGCAAGAGACCCAGTACTTC
>.|TRBJ2-5|TRBV5-4|.
CASSLAILGETQYF
TGTGCCAGCAGCTTGGCCATCCTGGGTGAGACCCAGTACTTC
>TRBD2|TRBJ2-7|TRBV9|.
CASSVEGSGGDEQYF
TGTGCCAGCAGCGTAGAAGGTAGCGGGGGCGACGAGCAGTACTTC
>.|TRBJ1-1|TRBV27|.
CASSLAQGVEAFF
TGTGCCAGCAGTTTAGCACAGGGTGTTGAAGCTTTCTTT
>.|TRBJ1-1|TRBV7-9|.
CASSRPMNTEAFF
TGTGCCAGCAGCCGACCCATGAACACTGAAGCTTTCTTT
>.|TRBJ2-7|TRBV27|.
CASSLSEGYPYEQYF
TGTGCCAGCAGTTTATCGGAAGGGTACCCCTACGAGCAGTACTTC
>TRBD1|TRBJ2-6|TRBV6-1|.
CASSGTGGYSGANVLTF
TGTGCCAGCAGTGGGACAGGGGGGTACTCTGGGGCCAACGTCCTGACTTTC
>.|TRBJ1-6|TRBV5-6|.
CASSEGGVSPLHF
TGTGCCAGCAGCGAAGGAGGAGTATCACCCCTCCACTTT
>TRBD1|TRBJ1-1|TRBV7-9|.
CASSLAGTGRTEAFF
TGTGCCAGCAGCTTAGCAGGGACAGGGCGTACTGAAGCTTTCTTT
>.|TRBJ1-4|TRBV7-9|.
CASSPVDSNEKLFF
TGTGCCAGCAGCCCAGTGGACAGTAATGAAAAACTGTTTTTT
>.|TRBJ2-7|TRBV7-2|.
CASSHGRTYEQYF
TGTGCCAGCAGCCACGGACGGACGTACGAGCAGTACTTC
>TRBD1|TRBJ2-1|TRBV3-1/TRBV3-2|.
CASSQGQWDRGYDEQFF
TGTGCCAGCAGCCAAGGTCAATGGGACAGGGGGTACGATGAGCAGTTCTTC
>.|TRBJ2-3|TRBV18|.
CASSRTFTDTQYF
TGTGCCAGCTCTCGGACGTTCACAGATACGCAGTATTTT
>TRBD1|TRBJ1-2|TRBV5-8|once
CASSPRDRAYGYTF
TGTGCCAGCAGCCCCCGGGACAGGGCCTATGGCTACACCTTC
>.|TRBJ1-1|TRBV18|.
CASSPRQTLFAFF
TGTGCCAGCTCACCAAGACAGACCTTGTTTGCTTTCTTT
>.|TRBJ2-1|TRBV5-4|.
CASSLAAGDEQFF
TGTGCCAGCAGCTTGGCCGCGGGTGATGAGCAGTTCTTC